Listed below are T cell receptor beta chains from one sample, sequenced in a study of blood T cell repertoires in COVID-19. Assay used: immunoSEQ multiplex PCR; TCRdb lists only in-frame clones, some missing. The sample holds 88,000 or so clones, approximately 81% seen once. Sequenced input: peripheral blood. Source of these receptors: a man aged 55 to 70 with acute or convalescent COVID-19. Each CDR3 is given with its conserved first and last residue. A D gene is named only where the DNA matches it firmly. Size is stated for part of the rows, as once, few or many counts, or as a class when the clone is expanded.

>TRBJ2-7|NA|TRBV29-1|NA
TGCAGCCCTTGTTGCCAGATTTATGAGCAGTACTTC
CSPCCQIYEQYF
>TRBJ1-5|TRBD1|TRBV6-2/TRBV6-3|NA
TGTGCCAGCAGTCCCCTGATTGGGACAGGGTCTCAGCCCCAGCATTTT
CASSPLIGTGSQPQHF
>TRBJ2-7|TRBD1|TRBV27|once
TGTGCCAGCAGTTCTCCGGACAGGGTTGAGCAGTACTTC
CASSSPDRVEQYF
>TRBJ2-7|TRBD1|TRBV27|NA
TGTGCCAGCAGCGCAAGGGGACAGACCTACGAGCAGTGCTTC
CASSARGQTYEQCF
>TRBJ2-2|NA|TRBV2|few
TGTGCCAGCAGCTTGGGGGGAACCGGGGAGCTGTTTTTT
CASSLGGTGELFF
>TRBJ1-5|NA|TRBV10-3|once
TGTGCCATCAGTGATGGAGGGGCGAATCAGCCCCAGCATTTT
CAISDGGANQPQHF
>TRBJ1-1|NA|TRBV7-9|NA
TGTGCCAGCAGCACCATGACAGGGAACACTGAAGCTTTCTTT
CASSTMTGNTEAFF
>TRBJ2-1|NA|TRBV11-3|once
TGTGCCAGCAGCTGGACCCCGGACCAACTAGAGCGTGCTGAGCAGTTCTTC
CASSWTPDQLERAEQFF
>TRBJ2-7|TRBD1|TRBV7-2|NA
TGTGCCAGCAGTTCGTCCAGGGACAGCCTCTACGAGCAGTACTTC
CASSSSRDSLYEQYF
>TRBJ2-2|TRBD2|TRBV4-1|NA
TGCGCCAGCAGCCAAGATCGAATAGCGGGAGCCGGGGAGCTGTTTTTT
CASSQDRIAGAGELFF
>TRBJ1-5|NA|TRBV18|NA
TGTGCCAGCTCCCCAACCACAGGGCCGGAGCCCCAGCATTTT
CASSPTTGPEPQHF
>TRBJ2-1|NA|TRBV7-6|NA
TGTGCCAGCAGCTCCCTACCGACACCTTACAATGAGCAGTTCTTC
CASSSLPTPYNEQFF
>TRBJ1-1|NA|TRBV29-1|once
TGCAGCGTTACGGTGAACACTGAAGCTTTCTTT
CSVTVNTEAFF
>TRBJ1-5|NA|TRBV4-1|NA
TGCGCCAGCAGCCAAGGCGGATATAGCAATCAGCCCCAGCATTTT
CASSQGGYSNQPQHF
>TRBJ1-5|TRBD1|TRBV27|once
TGTGCCAGCAGTTTGATCGGGACAGGGACGGGCAGCAATCAGCCCCAGCATTTT
CASSLIGTGTGSNQPQHF
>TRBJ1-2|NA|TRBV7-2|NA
TGTGCCAGCAGCTCCCCGGGGGGGTTTGGCTACACCTTC
CASSSPGGFGYTF
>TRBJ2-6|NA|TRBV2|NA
TGTGCCAGCAGGGGGGACACTTATGAGGCCAACGTCCTGACTTTC
CASRGDTYEANVLTF
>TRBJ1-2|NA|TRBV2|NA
TGTGCCAGCAGAGCCGACAGGCTCTATGGCTACACCTTC
CASRADRLYGYTF
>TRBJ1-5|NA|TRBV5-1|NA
TGCGCCAGCAGCTTTTCAGGCCCTGATCAGCCCCAGCATTTT
CASSFSGPDQPQHF
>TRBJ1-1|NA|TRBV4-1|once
TGCGCCAGCAGCCAAGAGGGGGCCCCGAACACTGAAGCTTTCTTT
CASSQEGAPNTEAFF
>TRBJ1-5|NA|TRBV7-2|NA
TGTGCCAGCAGCTTACAAGAGGGAGATGGACCCCAGCATTTT
CASSLQEGDGPQHF
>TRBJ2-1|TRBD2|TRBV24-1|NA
TGTGCCACCAGTGATACGGGACTAGCGGGGTTAATAAATGAGCAGTTCTTC
CATSDTGLAGLINEQFF
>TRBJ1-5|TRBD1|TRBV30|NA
TGTGCCTGGAGTGTCCTTGGACAGGGTCCTCAGCCCCAGCATTTT
CAWSVLGQGPQPQHF
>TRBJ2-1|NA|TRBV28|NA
TGTGCCAGCAGTTTAGTGGGAGGTTACAATGAGCAGTTCTTC
CASSLVGGYNEQFF
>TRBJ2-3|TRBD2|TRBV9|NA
TGCGCCAGCAGCGTACGGGGGGGGCTTCTGGTGTCAGATACGCAGTATTTT
CASSVRGGLLVSDTQYF
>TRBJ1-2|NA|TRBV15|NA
TGTGCCACCAGCGAACCAAATATGGACTGGGGATACACCTTC
CATSEPNMDWGYTF
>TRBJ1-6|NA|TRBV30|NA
TGTGCCTGGAGTCCAGGGGCAGCTTCACCCCTCCACTTT
CAWSPGAASPLHF
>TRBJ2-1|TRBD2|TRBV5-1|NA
TGCGCCAGCAGCTTGGGGCTCCTAGCGGGAGGGTACAATGAGCAGTTCTTC
CASSLGLLAGGYNEQFF
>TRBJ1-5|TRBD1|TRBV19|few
TGTGCCAGTAGTGGGACAGGGGGGCAGCCCCAGCATTTT
CASSGTGGQPQHF
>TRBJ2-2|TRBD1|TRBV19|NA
TGTGCCAGTAGTATTCACGGGACAGCGAACACCGGGGAGCTGTTTTTT
CASSIHGTANTGELFF
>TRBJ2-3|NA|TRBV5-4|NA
TGTGCCAGCAGCTTGCCGCAGGGCTTCACAGATACGCAGTATTTT
CASSLPQGFTDTQYF
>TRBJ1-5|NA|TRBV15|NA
TGTGCCACCAGCAGTGGGCAGTTGTTTGGCAATCAGCCCCAGCATTTT
CATSSGQLFGNQPQHF
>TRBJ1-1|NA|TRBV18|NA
TGTGCCAGCTCCGCGGGGGGCGCGAACACTGAAGCTTTCTTT
CASSAGGANTEAFF
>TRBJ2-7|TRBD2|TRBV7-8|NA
TGTGCCAGCAGCCCAGGGACTAGCGGGGGACTCGAGCAGTACTTC
CASSPGTSGGLEQYF
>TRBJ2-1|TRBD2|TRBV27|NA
TGTGCCAGCAGTCTATATACGACTAGCGGGAGTCACAATGAGCAGTTCTTC
CASSLYTTSGSHNEQFF
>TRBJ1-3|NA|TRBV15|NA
TGTGCCACCAGAACAGGCAACTCTGGAAACACCATATATTTT
CATRTGNSGNTIYF
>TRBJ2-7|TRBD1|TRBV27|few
TGTGCCAGCAGTTTACCCCGCGGGACAGGGGTCTACGAGCAGTACTTC
CASSLPRGTGVYEQYF
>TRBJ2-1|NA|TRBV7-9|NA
TGTGCCAGCAGCTTTGGGCAGGGTATTGACGAGCAGTTCTTC
CASSFGQGIDEQFF
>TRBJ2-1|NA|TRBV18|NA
TGTGCCAGCTCACTTACTAGGGGGATAGGAAATGAGCAGTTCTTC
CASSLTRGIGNEQFF
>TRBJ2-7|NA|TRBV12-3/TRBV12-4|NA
TGTGCCAGCTTAGGGGTGGCCGAGCAGTACTTC
CASLGVAEQYF
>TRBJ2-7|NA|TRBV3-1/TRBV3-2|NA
TGTGCCAGCAGCGCCCAGGGGGGCTCCTACGAGCAGTACTTC
CASSAQGGSYEQYF
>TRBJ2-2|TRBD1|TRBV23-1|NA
TGCGCCAGCAGTCAACGGGGCAGGGGGCGAGTCACCGGGGAGCTGTTTTTT
CASSQRGRGRVTGELFF
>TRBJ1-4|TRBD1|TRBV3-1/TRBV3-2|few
TGTGCCAGCAGCCCAGTCGGGACAGGGGCTACTAATGAAAAACTGTTTTTT
CASSPVGTGATNEKLFF
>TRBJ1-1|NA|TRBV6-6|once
TGTGCCAGCAGTTCCAGGACAGAAGTTTTGAACACTGAAGCTTTCTTT
CASSSRTEVLNTEAFF
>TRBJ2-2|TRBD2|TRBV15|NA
TGTGCCACCAGCAGGGACCCCCTGACTAGCGGGGGGGCTGGCGGGGAGCTGTTTTTT
CATSRDPLTSGGAGGELFF
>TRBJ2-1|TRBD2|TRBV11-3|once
TGTGCCAGCAGCGGCGGTGGCCTAGCGGGAGGGAACAATGAGCAGTTCTTC
CASSGGGLAGGNNEQFF
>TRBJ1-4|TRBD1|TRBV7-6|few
TGTGCCAGCAGCTTACGACAGGGGGCGTATACTAATGAAAAACTGTTTTTT
CASSLRQGAYTNEKLFF
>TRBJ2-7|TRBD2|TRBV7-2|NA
TGTGCCAGCAGCTTTATAGCGGGAGGGCCGTGGGAGCAGTACTTC
CASSFIAGGPWEQYF
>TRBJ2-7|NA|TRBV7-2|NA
TGTGCCAGCAGCTTAAGGGAGTACGAGCAGTACTTC
CASSLREYEQYF
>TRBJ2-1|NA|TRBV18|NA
TGTGCCAGCTTGCCCCAAGGCTATCGGGTCAATGAGCAGTTCTTC
CASLPQGYRVNEQFF
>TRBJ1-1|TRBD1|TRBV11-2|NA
TGTGCCAGCAGCGATCTCAGGACAGGGAAGGTGTCTGAAGCTTTCTTT
CASSDLRTGKVSEAFF
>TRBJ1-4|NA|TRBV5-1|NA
TGCGCCAGCAGCCTCGGACAGAGAGGAAATGAAAAACTGTTTTTT
CASSLGQRGNEKLFF
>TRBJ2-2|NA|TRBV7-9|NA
TGTGCCAGCAGTCGCCTACAGGGAGCGAACACCGGGGAGCTGTTTTTT
CASSRLQGANTGELFF
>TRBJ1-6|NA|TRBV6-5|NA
TGTGCCAGCAGTCAGAAATGGACAGCCTTGCTCCACTTT
CASSQKWTALLHF
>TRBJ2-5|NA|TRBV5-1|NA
TGCGCCAGCAGCATCCAGGGGTTAGAGACCCAGTACTTC
CASSIQGLETQYF
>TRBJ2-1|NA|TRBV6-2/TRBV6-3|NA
TGTGCCAGCAGTCGGCCGGGGAATGAGCAGTTCTTC
CASSRPGNEQFF
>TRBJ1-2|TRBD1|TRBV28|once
TGTGCCAGCAGTCCGCTGGGGACAGGGGTTACTTATGGCTACACCTTC
CASSPLGTGVTYGYTF
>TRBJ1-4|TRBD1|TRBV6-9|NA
TGTGCCAGCAGTCCCGCGGGACAGGGGGCTGAAAAACTGTTTTTT
CASSPAGQGAEKLFF
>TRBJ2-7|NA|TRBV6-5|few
TGTGCCAGCAGTAATGGGGGCGAGGGGGCCTACGAGCAGTACTTC
CASSNGGEGAYEQYF
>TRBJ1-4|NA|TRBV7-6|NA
TGTGCCAGCAGCTTAGGGATCTTTCCGGGGGAAAAACTGTTTTTT
CASSLGIFPGEKLFF